This T cell receptor (beta chain) is from a study of cytomegalovirus exposure and HLA in healthy donors. Study observations and caveats: Reportedly, cytomegalovirus status was diagnosed with high sensitivity and specificity. Some V segments, TRBV6-2 and TRBV6-3 among them, were indistinguishable and were therefore excluded.

The CDR3 has 17 residues. Germline CDR1 SGHRS, CDR2 YFSETQ. J gave up 3 bases and V 4 bases, and 13 bases lay outside the gene matches. This clone was picked up a small number of times. Its antigen is not identified. PCR was performed using 60 Vbeta and 13 Jbeta primers. TCRdb's table, derived via immunoSEQ multiplex PCR, lists solely in-frame clones and lacks some. The repertoire holds about 220,000 clones, with around 76% as singletons. The sequenced sample consisted of PBMCs. This clonotype was sampled from a man aged 18 to 30 in good health and CMV-seronegative. The chain couples TRBV5-1 to TRBJ2-1; 7 bases match TRBD2. The DNA of the CDR3 is TGCGCCAGCAGCGGGAGGGCCAACGCCAGTCTCTACAATGAGCAGTTCTTC. It codes for CASSGRANASLYNEQFF. Full variable domain (remainder filled in from reference TRBV5-1 and TRBJ2-1): KAGVTQTPRYLIKTRGQQVTLSCSPISGHRSVSWYQQTPGQGLQFLFEYFSETQRNKGNFPGRFSGRQFSNSRSEMNVSTLELGDSALYLCASSGRANASLYNEQFFGPGTRLTVL.